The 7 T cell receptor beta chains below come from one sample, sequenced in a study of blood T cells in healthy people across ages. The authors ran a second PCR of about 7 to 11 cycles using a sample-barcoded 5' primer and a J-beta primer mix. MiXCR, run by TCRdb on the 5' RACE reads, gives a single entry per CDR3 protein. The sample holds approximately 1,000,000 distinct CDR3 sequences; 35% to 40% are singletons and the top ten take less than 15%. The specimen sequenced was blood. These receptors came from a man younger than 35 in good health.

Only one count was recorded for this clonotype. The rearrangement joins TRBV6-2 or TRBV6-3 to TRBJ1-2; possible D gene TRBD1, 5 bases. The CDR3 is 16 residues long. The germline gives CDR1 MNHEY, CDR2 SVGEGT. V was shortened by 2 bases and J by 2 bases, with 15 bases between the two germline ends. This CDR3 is CASSYTRVDRNYGYTF. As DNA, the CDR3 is TGTGCCAGCAGTTACACCAGGGTGGATCGAAACTATGGCTACACCTTC.

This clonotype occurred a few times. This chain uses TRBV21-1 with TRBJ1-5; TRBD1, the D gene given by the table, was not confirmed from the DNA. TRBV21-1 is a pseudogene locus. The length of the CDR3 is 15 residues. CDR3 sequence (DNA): TGTGCCAGCAGCACCCGGCAGACAGCAGATCAGCCCCAGCATTTT. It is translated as CASSTRQTADQPQHF.

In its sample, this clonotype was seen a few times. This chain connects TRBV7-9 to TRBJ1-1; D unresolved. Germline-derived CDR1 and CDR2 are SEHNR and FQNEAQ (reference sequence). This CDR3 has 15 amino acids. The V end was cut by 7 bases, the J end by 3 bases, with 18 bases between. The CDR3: CASISVDGVDTEAFF. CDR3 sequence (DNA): TGTGCCAGCATAAGTGTAGACGGCGTGGACACTGAAGCTTTCTTT. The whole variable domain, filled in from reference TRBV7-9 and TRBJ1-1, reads DTGVSQNPRHKITKRGQNVTFRCDPISEHNRLYWYRQTLGQGPEFLTYFQNEAQLEKSRLLSDRFSAERPKGSFSTLEIQRTEQGDSAMYLCASISVDGVDTEAFFGQGTRLTVV.

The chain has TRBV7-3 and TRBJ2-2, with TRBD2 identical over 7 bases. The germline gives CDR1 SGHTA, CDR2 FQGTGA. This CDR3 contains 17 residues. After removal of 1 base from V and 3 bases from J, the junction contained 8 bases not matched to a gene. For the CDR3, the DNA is TGTGCCAGCAGCTTAATTGATCGGGGGGTGGACACCGGGGAGCTGTTTTTT. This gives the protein CASSLIDRGVDTGELFF.

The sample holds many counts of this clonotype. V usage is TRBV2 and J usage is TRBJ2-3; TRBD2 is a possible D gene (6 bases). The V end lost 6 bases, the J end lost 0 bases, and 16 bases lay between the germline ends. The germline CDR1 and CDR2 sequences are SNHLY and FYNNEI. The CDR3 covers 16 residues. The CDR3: CASSPMAGSSTDTQYF. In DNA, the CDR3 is TGTGCCAGCAGCCCAATGGCGGGGAGTAGCACAGATACGCAGTATTTT.

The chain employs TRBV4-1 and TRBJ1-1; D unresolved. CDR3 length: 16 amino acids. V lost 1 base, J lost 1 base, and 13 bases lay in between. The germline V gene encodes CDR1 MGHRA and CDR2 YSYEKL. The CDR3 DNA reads TGCGCCAGCAGCCAAGTAGGACGGCAACCGAACACTGAAGCTTTCTTT. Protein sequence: CASSQVGRQPNTEAFF.

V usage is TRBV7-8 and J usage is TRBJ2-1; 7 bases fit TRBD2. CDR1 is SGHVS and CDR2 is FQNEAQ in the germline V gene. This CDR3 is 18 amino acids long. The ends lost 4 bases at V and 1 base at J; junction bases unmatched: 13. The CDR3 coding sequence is TGTGCCAGCAGCTCTACCGACGGGGGACTACCATCCTACAATGAGCAGTTCTTC. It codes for CASSSTDGGLPSYNEQFF. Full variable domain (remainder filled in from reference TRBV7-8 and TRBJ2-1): GAGVSQSPRYKVAKRGQDVALRCDPISGHVSLFWYQQALGQGPEFLTYFQNEAQLDKSGLPSDRFFAERPEGSVSTLKIQRTQQEDSAVYLCASSSTDGGLPSYNEQFFGPGTRLTVL.